This T cell receptor (beta chain) derives from a study of T cells in Graves' hyperthyroidism and ophthalmopathy. Diagnosis of hyperthyroidism was new in patients aged 18 to 65, and its duration was under 2 months. Germline CDR1 reads SGHDT; CDR2 reads YYEEEE. Trimming shortened V by 2 bases and J by 10 bases, and 16 bases separated the two germline ends. The CDR3 spans 14 residues. From RNA transcripts, TCR beta CDR3 regions were amplified. The HTBI primer set served for first-round RT-PCR of the TCR CDR3. TCRdb called the multiplex PCR reads again in MiXCR, with one record for every CDR3 protein. The repertoire includes 300,000 to 450,000 distinct CDR3 sequences, 20% to 25% of them detected once, and roughly 80% sits in the top ten.

The chain employs TRBV5-6 and TRBJ2-1, with D possibly matching TRBD2 (6 bases). The sequencing sample was made of blood. The receptor comes from a man aged 45 to 65 with Graves' hyperthyroidism. The CDR3 loop is CASSLYGLRREQFF. CDR3 coding DNA: TGTGCCAGCAGCTTATACGGACTACGCCGCGAGCAGTTCTTC.